This T cell receptor beta chain was identified in a study of T cell clones after liver transplantation. In the study overall: Post-transplant blood was tracked for graft-donor-reactive T cell clones identified in a pre-transplant mixed lymphocyte reaction. Three of eight recipients were HCV-positive; others had non-autoimmune, non-viral indications. At least one year of complete immunosuppression withdrawal without enzymes over twice normal defined tolerance.

Generated by immunoSEQ multiplex PCR, the TCRdb table keeps only in-frame clones and is missing some. The sample carries tens of thousands of clones, less than 90% recorded once. V lost 1 base to trimming and J lost 3 bases, with 11 bases between them. The CDR3 runs 14 residues. Germline CDR1 and CDR2: SGHDT and YYEEEE. About this clone itself: The antigen is unknown.

Study-wide results and caveats: The donor-reactive repertoire was only partly measurable in a couple of subjects, lacking donor cells.

Specimen: CD4+ T cells from blood, collected roughly 48 months after liver transplant. This receptor was taken from a human patient who received a liver transplant. Some T cells may arise from the graft donor. The rearrangement uses TRBV5-6 and TRBJ2-7, with D unclear. The CDR3 sequence is CASSLRTFHYEQYF. The CDR3 nucleotides are TGTGCCAGCAGCTTGAGGACGTTCCACTACGAGCAGTACTTC. Drawing the rest from reference TRBV5-6 and TRBJ2-7, the complete variable domain is DAGVTQSPTHLIKTRGQQVTLRCSPKSGHDTVSWYQQALGQGPQFIFQYYEEEERQRGNFPDRFSGHQFPNYSSELNVNALLLGDSALYLCASSLRTFHYEQYFGPGTRLTVT.